The 18 T cell receptor beta chains reported below all come from one sample, sequenced in a study of T cell responses to AZD1222 COVID-19 vaccine. Clones were sequenced by immunoSEQ multiplex PCR, and TCRdb holds only the in-frame ones, with some missing. The sample holds about 100,000 clones, about 86% seen once. This specimen was peripheral blood, taken on day 0 of AZD1222 vaccination. All receptors come from an adult in good health.

This sequence joins TRBV11-2 and TRBJ2-5; D possibly corresponds to TRBD2 (5 bases). V gave up 7 bases and J gave up 0 bases, with 12 bases separating them. The CDR3 runs 14 residues. Looked up from germline, CDR1 is SGHAT and CDR2 is FQNNGV. CDR3 sequence (DNA): TGTGCCAGCACCCCGGGAACGTACCAAGAGACCCAGTACTTC. It codes for CASTPGTYQETQYF.

This chain connects TRBV6-5 to TRBJ2-1, with 7 bases identical to TRBD2. CDR1 is MNHEY and CDR2 is SVGAGI in the germline V gene. The CDR3 has 13 residues. With V trimmed by 5 bases and J by 12 bases, 10 bases remained unmatched. CDR3 in amino acids: CASSTQSGTMQFF. CDR3 DNA sequence: TGTGCCAGCAGTACCCAGAGCGGGACTATGCAGTTCTTC.

As regards this clone: The sample has other DNA sequences that encode this CDR3 too. The V call is TRBV5-4, the J call TRBJ2-2; TRBD1 might be the D (5 bases). Germline CDR1 reads SGHNT; CDR2 reads YYREEE (reference sequence). The CDR3 has 14 amino acids. Trimming left V 0 bases short and J 8 bases short, with 11 bases between. The CDR3 nucleotides are TGTGCCAGCAGCTTGGTTCAGGGATCAGGGGAGCTGTTTTTT. As protein: CASSLVQGSGELFF.

The chain employs TRBV7-6 and TRBJ2-7; 10 positions agree with TRBD1. CDR1 SGHVS and CDR2 FNYEAQ come from the germline V gene. The CDR3 length is 16 residues. V gave up 5 bases and J gave up 6 bases; unmatched junction bases: 13. This CDR3 is CASSPYEGRTGGEQYF. DNA for the CDR3: TGTGCCAGCAGCCCCTACGAGGGCCGGACAGGGGGCGAGCAGTACTTC.

The gene calls are TRBV7-2 and TRBJ1-2; D not certain. The V gene lost 5 bases and the J gene lost 5 bases, with 6 bases spanning the gap. This CDR3 region has 11 residues. Germline V CDR1 and CDR2: SGHTA, FQGNSA. CDR3 in amino acids: CASSQRYGYTF. DNA of the CDR3: TGTGCCAGCAGCCAAAGATATGGCTACACCTTC.

This chain uses TRBV2 with TRBJ1-3; D is uncertain. The germline CDR1 and CDR2 sequences are SNHLY and FYNNEI. Trimming stripped 7 bases from V and 4 bases from J, with 11 bases between. This CDR3 has 13 residues. This CDR3 reads CASKVEVGNTIYF. CDR3 sequence (DNA): TGTGCCAGCAAGGTGGAGGTGGGAAACACCATATATTTT. Full variable domain (outside the CDR3, taken from reference TRBV2 and TRBJ1-3): EPEVTQTPSHQVTQMGQEVILRCVPISNHLYFYWYRQILGQKVEFLVSFYNNEISEKSEIFDDQFSVERPDGSNFTLKIRSTKLEDSAMYFCASKVEVGNTIYFGEGSWLTVV.

In this sample, this clone turned up a few times. V is TRBV14 and J is TRBJ2-2; TRBD2 is a possible D gene (5 bases). The CDR3 length is 14 residues. Trimming removed 0 bases at V and 8 bases at J, with 10 bases between. CDR1 and CDR2 (germline): SGHDN, FVKESK. The CDR3 sequence is CASSQDLIAGELFF. The CDR3 DNA reads TGTGCCAGCAGCCAAGATCTCATAGCGGGGGAGCTGTTTTTT.

The chain is built from TRBV5-1 and TRBJ2-7; D tentatively reads TRBD1 or TRBD2 (5 bases each). The CDR3 runs to 15 residues. Germline V CDR1 and CDR2: SGHRS, YFSETQ. V was pared by 3 bases and J by 5 bases, with 18 bases between. The CDR3: CASSSPRDPMDEQYF. The CDR3 bases are TGCGCCAGCAGCTCCCCCCGGGACCCTATGGACGAGCAGTACTTC.

V is TRBV29-1 and J is TRBJ2-1, with no clear D. Germline CDR1 SQVTM, CDR2 ANQGSEA. Deletions cut 5 bases from V and 0 bases from J, with 11 bases between. The CDR3 contains 14 residues. The CDR3 region is CSVLTVRSYNEQFF. The CDR3 nucleotides read TGCAGCGTTCTTACAGTCCGCTCCTACAATGAGCAGTTCTTC.

The genes are TRBV11-2 and TRBJ1-3, with unresolved D. CDR1 SGHAT and CDR2 FQNNGV come from the germline V gene. V was trimmed by 8 bases and J by 0 bases, leaving 14 bases between them. CDR3 length equals 15 residues. This CDR3 is CASSHNQISGNTIYF. CDR3 in DNA: TGTGCCAGCTCCCACAACCAAATCTCTGGAAACACCATATATTTT. Full variable domain (rest looked up from reference TRBV11-2 and TRBJ1-3): EAGVAQSPRYKIIEKRQSVAFWCNPISGHATLYWYQQILGQGPKLLIQFQNNGVVDDSQLPKDRFSAERLKGVDSTLKIQPAKLEDSAVYLCASSHNQISGNTIYFGEGSWLTVV.

The chain is built from TRBV19 and TRBJ1-5, with D perhaps matching TRBD1 (6 bases). This CDR3 is 15 amino acids long. V gave up 6 bases and J gave up 6 bases, with 18 bases separating them. Germline CDR1 is LNHDA and CDR2 is SQIVND (reference sequence). In DNA, the CDR3 is TGTGCCAGTAGCCCCGGGAGGGGGGCGAGTCAGCCCCAGCATTTT. It is translated as CASSPGRGASQPQHF.

This CDR3 is CASSVGLAGDTQYF. For the CDR3, the DNA is TGTGCCAGCAGCGTGGGACTAGCGGGAGATACGCAGTATTTT. V usage is TRBV7-2 and J usage is TRBJ2-3, with 12 bases identical to TRBD2. The CDR3 has 14 amino acids. From germline, CDR1 is SGHTA and CDR2 FQGNSA. Unmatched junction bases numbered 2, after V lost 5 bases and J lost 5 bases.

The chain employs TRBV19 and TRBJ2-2, with 7 bases that match TRBD1. The ends lost 2 bases at V and 6 bases at J; junction bases unmatched: 6. The germline V gene has CDR1 LNHDA and CDR2 SQIVND (reference sequence). This CDR3 has 15 amino acids. The CDR3 DNA reads as TGTGCCAGTAGTATATCGACAGGGTGGTCCGGGGAGCTGTTTTTT. Amino acids: CASSISTGWSGELFF.

The genes are TRBV9 and TRBJ2-4; D is tentatively TRBD1 or TRBD2 (5 bases each). Trimming removed 0 bases from V and 3 bases from J, with 13 bases in between. The germline gives CDR1 SGDLS, CDR2 YYNGEE. This CDR3 region has 16 residues. Here the CDR3 reads CASSVAPEGSKNIQYF. In DNA form, the CDR3 reads TGTGCCAGCAGCGTAGCTCCCGAGGGGAGCAAAAACATTCAGTACTTC.

The chain recombines TRBV3-1 (or the pseudogene TRBV3-2) with TRBJ2-6; tentatively, D is TRBD2 (7 bases). CDR1 is LGHDT and CDR2 is YNNKEL in the germline V gene (reference sequence). The CDR3 consists of 17 residues. V shed 4 bases and J shed 3 bases, with 16 bases lying between them. In nucleotides, the CDR3 is TGTGCCAGCAGCCGTATAGGGGGGGTGAGTGGGGCCAACGTCCTGACTTTC. Amino acid sequence: CASSRIGGVSGANVLTF.

J is TRBJ2-3 and V is TRBV3-1 (or the pseudogene TRBV3-2), with D perhaps TRBD1 (5 bases). This CDR3 spans 15 amino acids. V lost 0 bases to trimming and J lost 5 bases, with 12 bases between them. Germline V gene data show CDR1 as LGHDT and CDR2 as YNNKEL (reference sequence). The CDR3 nucleotides read TGTGCCAGCAGCCAAGAGTGGGGCTCGGGAGATACGCAGTATTTT. This gives the protein CASSQEWGSGDTQYF.

The chain is built from TRBV12-3 or TRBV12-4 and TRBJ2-3, with 9 bases lining up with TRBD2. J was trimmed by 11 bases and V by 3 bases; bases with no gene match: 3. The CDR3 is made up of 12 amino acids. The CDR3 here is CASSFSGSVQYF. In nucleotides, the CDR3 is TGTGCCAGCAGTTTTAGCGGGAGTGTGCAGTATTTT.

CDR3 region: CASSYSTGQYNEQFF. CDR3 in DNA: TGTGCCAGCAGTTATTCTACCGGTCAGTACAATGAGCAGTTCTTC. The chain recombines TRBV6-5 with TRBJ2-1; D remains unclear. The V end lost 3 bases, the J end lost 4 bases, and 13 bases lay between the germline ends. CDR1 is MNHEY, CDR2 SVGAGI, per germline. CDR3 length: 15 amino acids.